A selection of T cell receptor beta chains follows, all from one sample in a study of preoperative IRX-2 immunotherapy in early breast cancer. Clones were read by immunoSEQ multiplex PCR, and TCRdb kept only the in-frame ones, dropping some. The sample yields roughly 26,000 clones, 80% to 90% seen once. This specimen consisted of lymph node tissue, obtained after IRX-2 immunotherapy. Receptors were obtained from a human donor with breast cancer. CDR3s include the opening cysteine and the closing phenylalanine or tryptophan. Size is omitted from some rows. Given values are once, few, many or a class for expanded clones.

16 | TRBJ1-3 | TRBV6-7 | . | CASSYSLQLSGNTIYF
14 | TRBJ1-5 | TRBV19 | few | CASSPQGGAQPQHF
14 | TRBJ1-5 | TRBV18 | . | CASSPSPAAQPQHF
16 | TRBJ2-2 | TRBV7-5 | . | CASSSVGETVTGELFF
14 | TRBJ1-3 | TRBV6-8 | . | CASSYGGSGNTIYF
14 | TRBJ1-1 | TRBV6-8 | . | CAISRMTGNTEAFF
19 | TRBJ1-2 | TRBV18 | . | CASSLSSGGRQIANYGYTF
15 | TRBJ2-1 | TRBV19 | once | CASSLRPGGHDEQFF
12 | TRBJ1-2 | TRBV30 | . | CAWSMQSGGYTF
14 | TRBJ2-5 | TRBV14 | . | CASSLRTIQETQYF
14 | TRBJ1-1 | TRBV5-1 | few | CASSWGQGNTEAFF
13 | TRBJ2-7 | TRBV6-7 | . | CASSPGHDYEQYF
13 | TRBJ1-1 | TRBV18 | . | CASSPQKNTEAFF
14 | TRBJ1-1 | TRBV15 | few | CATSRDIGNTEAFF
15 | TRBJ1-4 | TRBV11-3 | . | CASSPGTGSNEKLFF
14 | TRBJ1-5 | TRBV4-3 | . | CASSPLEVGQPQHF
14 | TRBJ2-5 | TRBV15 | . | CATSRDIGWETQYF
13 | TRBJ1-5 | TRBV29-1 | . | CSVVIGDNQPQHF
15 | TRBJ1-3 | TRBV6-8 | . | CASRRTGGPGNTIYF
13 | TRBJ1-3 | TRBV12-5 | . | CASNTGSGNTIYF
14 | TRBJ2-5 | TRBV10-2 | . | CASSELLAPETQYF
14 | TRBJ1-4 | TRBV15 | . | CATSRLNSNEKLFF
17 | TRBJ1-2 | TRBV19 | . | CASSPLFGTGNFYGYTF
16 | TRBJ2-1 | TRBV5-1 | . | CASSSIQGETYNEQFF
14 | TRBJ1-1 | TRBV28 | . | CASTTGGVYTEAFF
13 | TRBJ1-1 | TRBV6-8 | . | CAIGKGSNTEAFF
13 | TRBJ2-5 | TRBV14 | . | CASSHPRGETQYF
15 | TRBJ1-5 | TRBV28 | . | CASSSGQLSNQPQHF
15 | TRBJ1-2 | TRBV6-8 | . | CASSYTGRWDYGYTF
15 | TRBJ1-1 | TRBV6-8 | . | CASSSRQGAATEAFF
16 | TRBJ1-4 | TRBV5-1 | . | CASSLLGGGLDEKLFF
14 | TRBJ1-4 | TRBV18 | . | CASSRDLSGEKLFF
16 | TRBJ1-4 | TRBV6-8 | few | CASSYSRTSTNEKLFF
15 | TRBJ1-3 | TRBV14 | . | CASSQVHGGANTIYF
17 | TRBJ1-3 | TRBV19 | . | CASSKKGRLDIGNTIYF
16 | TRBJ1-6 | TRBV11-3 | . | CASSWSADSFNSPLHF
13 | TRBJ1-2 | TRBV14 | few | CASSQEVPRGYTF
15 | TRBJ2-7 | TRBV6-8 | . | CASSSPGRTIYEQYF
17 | TRBJ1-5 | TRBV5-1 | . | CASSHPAAGQGDQPQHF
16 | TRBJ2-1 | TRBV4-1 | . | CASTQYADRVRDEQFF
13 | TRBJ2-4 | TRBV27 | . | CASSLRTSGVQYF
13 | TRBJ2-3 | TRBV29-1 | . | CSVGQGVADTQYF
14 | TRBJ1-2 | TRBV5-1 | few | CASSREEDSYGYTF
12 | TRBJ2-1 | TRBV19 | . | CATWDRLSEQFF
13 | TRBJ1-2 | TRBV29-1 | . | CSARDRGAYGYTF